The next 23 T cell receptor beta chains were all read from a single sample in a study of shared clonotypes between healthy human individuals. The protocol was immunoSEQ multiplex PCR, while the TCRdb copy is restricted to in-frame clones and leaves out a portion. The sample lists millions of clones; about 92% were seen once. Input material: naive CD4+ T cells from PBMCs. Subset: CD45RA+ positively selected. All receptors derive from a man aged 18 to 30 in good health. Some clones in this sample may be carry-over from other donors' samples.

J is TRBJ2-5 and V is TRBV2; TRBD2 aligns across 12 bases. CDR3 length equals 19 residues. The V gene end was trimmed by 5 bases and the J gene end by 4 bases; junction bases not matched to a gene: 17. Germline V gene sequence: CDR1 SNHLY, CDR2 FYNNEI. The CDR3 nucleotides read TGTGCCAGCAGTAGAAATAGACTAGCGGGAGTTCTTCCCCCAGAGACCCAGTACTTC. It codes for CASSRNRLAGVLPPETQYF.

V gene TRBV7-2 combines with J gene TRBJ2-5; D may be TRBD2 (6 bases). The germline CDR1 and CDR2 sequences are SGHTA and FQGNSA. The CDR3 extends over 14 amino acids. V shed 1 base and J shed 7 bases, with 13 bases lying between them. The CDR3 region is CASSLETRIGTQYF. For the CDR3, the DNA is TGTGCCAGCAGCTTAGAGACTAGGATTGGGACCCAGTACTTC. Full variable domain (rest looked up from reference TRBV7-2 and TRBJ2-5): GAGVSQSPSNKVTEKGKDVELRCDPISGHTALYWYRQSLGQGLEFLIYFQGNSAPDKSGLPSDRFSAERTGGSVSTLTIQRTQQEDSAVYLCASSLETRIGTQYFGPGTRLLVL.

The chain joins TRBV29-1 to TRBJ1-2; no reliable D call. The CDR3 spans 15 residues. V lost 8 bases, J lost 3 bases, and 22 bases lay in between. The V gene's germline CDR1 is SQVTM and CDR2 ANQGSEA. The CDR3 bases are TGCAGCCCTCGAAGGCCCGAGGGTATTGACTATGGCTACACCTTC. Encoded protein: CSPRRPEGIDYGYTF.

The chain combines TRBV7-3 with TRBJ2-5; 12 nucleotides align to TRBD2. The CDR3 length is 15 residues. The germline V gene has CDR1 SGHTA and CDR2 FQGTGA. V lost 6 bases and J lost 4; bases outside the gene matches: 6. The CDR3: CASSLAGGPAETQYF. CDR3 in DNA: TGTGCCAGCAGTCTAGCGGGAGGGCCGGCAGAGACCCAGTACTTC.

The chain carries TRBV11-2 and TRBJ2-1; 10 nucleotides line up with TRBD2. With 3 bases clipped from V and 7 bases from J, the junction kept 6 bases outside the gene matches. The CDR3 totals 15 residues. The V gene's germline CDR1 is SGHAT and CDR2 FQNNGV. CDR3 nucleotide sequence: TGTGCCAGCAGCTTCAGCGGGAGGGCCTTAAATGAGCAGTTCTTC. Translation: CASSFSGRALNEQFF.

The genes are TRBV28 and TRBJ2-2, with D possibly TRBD2 on 5 matching bases. Germline V gene lookup returns CDR1 MDHEN and CDR2 SYDVKM. V was pared by 5 bases and J by 2 bases, with 9 bases between. The CDR3 has 14 amino acids. CDR3 sequence: CASSEGPNTGELFF. The CDR3 DNA reads TGTGCCAGCAGTGAGGGCCCAAACACCGGGGAGCTGTTTTTT.

This chain uses TRBV4-1 with TRBJ2-5, with 8 bases that match TRBD2. The ends lost 8 bases at V and 4 bases at J; junction bases unmatched: 6. In germline, CDR1 is MGHRA, CDR2 YSYEKL. This CDR3 is 13 amino acids long. CDR3 in DNA: TGCGCCAGCTCCTGGCTAGCGGGAGAGACCCAGTACTTC. Translating it yields CASSWLAGETQYF.

V is TRBV30 and J is TRBJ2-4; 8 bases map to TRBD1. Trimming at V came to 0 bases and at J to 9 bases, leaving 4 bases not matched to a gene. This CDR3 is 13 amino acids long. CDR1 and CDR2 (germline): GTSNPN, SVGIG (reference sequence). CDR3 sequence: CAWSVGQGGIQYF. For the CDR3, the DNA is TGTGCCTGGAGTGTAGGACAGGGTGGCATTCAGTACTTC.

The chain couples TRBV18 to TRBJ2-7; 9 bases are a match to TRBD2. V lost 4 bases, J lost 4 bases, and 8 bases stayed unmatched. Germline V gene lookup returns CDR1 KGHSH and CDR2 LQKENI. CDR3 length: 15 amino acids. DNA for the CDR3: TGTGCCAGCTCACTTACCGGGACTAGCAGTTACGAGCAGTACTTC. Its protein product is CASSLTGTSSYEQYF.

V and J are TRBV10-3 and TRBJ1-3, with a tentative D call TRBD1 (6 bases). The CDR3 loop spans 13 amino acids. Trimming took 7 bases from V and 1 from J, leaving 8 bases between them. The germline V gene has CDR1 ENHRY and CDR2 SYGVKD. The CDR3 spells CAITDSSGNTIYF. For the CDR3, the DNA is TGTGCCATCACGGACAGTTCTGGAAACACCATATATTTT.

The rearrangement uses TRBV2 and TRBJ2-7, with 9 bases identical to TRBD1. J gave up 2 bases and V 6 bases, and 8 bases lay outside the gene matches. This CDR3 has 15 residues. Germline V gene data show CDR1 as SNHLY and CDR2 as FYNNEI. The CDR3 reads CASRPNRGPAYEQYF. CDR3 nucleotide sequence: TGTGCCAGCAGGCCTAACAGGGGGCCCGCCTACGAGCAGTACTTC.

This rearrangement joins TRBV20-1 to TRBJ2-7; D not certain. V lost 4 bases, J lost 5 bases, and 6 bases lay in between. Germline CDR1 reads DFQATT; CDR2 reads SNEGSKA (reference sequence). CDR3 length: 10 amino acids. The CDR3: CSATPHEQYF. CDR3 in DNA: TGCAGTGCTACGCCCCACGAGCAGTACTTC.

The rearrangement links TRBV9 to TRBJ2-1, with TRBD2 identical over 12 bases. Germline V gene sequence: CDR1 SGDLS, CDR2 YYNGEE. V lost 4 bases, J lost 6 bases, and 2 bases stayed unmatched. This CDR3 comprises 14 residues. CDR3 loop: CASSLTSGSNEQFF. In nucleotides, the CDR3 is TGTGCCAGCAGCTTGACTAGCGGGAGCAATGAGCAGTTCTTC.

The chain has TRBV29-1 and TRBJ2-5; D possibly corresponds to TRBD1 (6 bases). V was cut by 5 bases and J by 4 bases, with 11 bases left in between. CDR1 is SQVTM and CDR2 is ANQGSEA in the germline V gene. CDR3 length: 12 amino acids. The CDR3 sequence is CSVLQGLETQYF. In DNA, the CDR3 is TGCAGCGTTCTACAGGGCTTAGAGACCCAGTACTTC.

The rearrangement links TRBV6-4 to TRBJ1-2; no reliable D call. Germline V gene sequence: CDR1 MRHNA, CDR2 SNTAGT. V lost 10 bases and J lost 5, with 20 bases in between. This CDR3 is built from 14 residues. The CDR3, as DNA: TGTGCCACCGCCAGAGAGGACGGAGTGTATGGCTACACCTTC. It codes for CATAREDGVYGYTF.

CDR3 DNA sequence: TGTGCCAGCAGTCCTCGACAGGACAATGAGCAGTTCTTC. Amino acids: CASSPRQDNEQFF. The rearrangement links TRBV6-6 to TRBJ2-1, with D possibly TRBD1 on 6 matching bases. The CDR3 is 13 amino acids. Per germline, CDR1 MNHNY and CDR2 SVGAGI (reference sequence). The V gene lost 5 bases and the J gene lost 5 bases, with 10 bases spanning the gap.

The chain uses TRBV5-1 and TRBJ1-2; D unresolved. Trimming stripped 4 bases from V and 2 bases from J, with 15 bases between. The CDR3 is made up of 15 amino acids. The germline CDR1 and CDR2 sequences are SGHRS and YFSETQ. The CDR3 DNA is TGCGCCAGCAGCATAGGCTTGATCGAGAACTATGGCTACACCTTC. Amino acids: CASSIGLIENYGYTF.

This chain joins TRBV30 and TRBJ1-5, with a tentative D call TRBD1 (5 bases). The CDR3 length is 15 residues. CDR1 GTSNPN and CDR2 SVGIG come from the germline V gene (reference sequence). Trimming shortened V by 1 base and J by 2 bases, and 12 bases separated the two germline ends. CDR3 in DNA: TGTGCCTGGAGTGAGCTTGGGGCAGGCAATCAGCCCCAGCATTTT. Amino acid sequence: CAWSELGAGNQPQHF.

The chain has TRBV6-5 and TRBJ2-7, with 10 bases fitting TRBD1. V gave up 4 bases and J gave up 9 bases; unmatched junction bases: 9. CDR1 is MNHEY, CDR2 SVGAGI, per germline. This CDR3 comprises 14 residues. The CDR3: CASSSVDRGPGQYF. CDR3 DNA sequence: TGTGCCAGCAGTTCCGTCGACAGGGGGCCGGGGCAGTACTTC.

V usage is TRBV6-6 and J usage is TRBJ1-1; 10 bases agree with TRBD1. Per germline, CDR1 MNHNY and CDR2 SVGAGI (reference sequence). This CDR3 spans 15 amino acids. With 5 bases clipped from V and 4 bases from J, the junction kept 7 bases outside the gene matches. CDR3 sequence: CASSHDRGRSTEAFF. CDR3 in DNA: TGTGCCAGCAGTCACGACAGGGGGCGGAGCACTGAAGCTTTCTTT.

This clone showed up just once. This chain uses TRBV5-6 with TRBJ2-2; D is uncertain. Germline CDR1 reads SGHDT; CDR2 reads YYEEEE. Trimming cost V 1 base and J 6 bases, with 7 bases left between them. The CDR3 consists of 13 residues. The CDR3 region is CASSLYGAGELFF. CDR3 nucleotides: TGTGCCAGCAGCTTGTACGGTGCCGGGGAGCTGTTTTTT.

This clone was recorded only once. Other DNA sequences from this sample encode an identical CDR3 as well. V and J are TRBV30 and TRBJ1-1; D remains ambiguous. The CDR3 is 13 amino acids. Germline lookup yields CDR1 GTSNPN and CDR2 SVGIG (reference sequence). Trimming cost V 0 bases and J 2 bases, with 7 bases left between them. The CDR3 coding sequence is TGTGCCTGGAGTGTACTTGGAAACACTGAAGCTTTCTTT. It specifies CAWSVLGNTEAFF.

V and J are TRBV2 and TRBJ2-3; D may correspond to TRBD1 or TRBD2 (6 bases each). Germline CDR1 and CDR2: SNHLY and FYNNEI. This CDR3 is 16 amino acids long. Trimming took off 4 bases at V and 3 bases at J, with 17 bases between the two ends. CDR3 sequence reads: CASSGQEGPSTDTQYF. For the CDR3, the DNA is TGTGCCAGCAGTGGACAGGAGGGACCGTCTACAGATACGCAGTATTTT.